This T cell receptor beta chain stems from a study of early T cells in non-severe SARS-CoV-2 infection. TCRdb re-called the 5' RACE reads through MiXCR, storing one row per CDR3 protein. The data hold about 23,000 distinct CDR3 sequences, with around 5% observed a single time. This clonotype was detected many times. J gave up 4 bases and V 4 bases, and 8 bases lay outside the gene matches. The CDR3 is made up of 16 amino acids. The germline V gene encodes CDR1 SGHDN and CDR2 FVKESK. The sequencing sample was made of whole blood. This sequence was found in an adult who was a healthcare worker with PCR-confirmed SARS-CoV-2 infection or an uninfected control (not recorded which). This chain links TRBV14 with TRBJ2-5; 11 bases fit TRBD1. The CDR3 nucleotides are TGTGCCAGCAGCCGGGACAGGGGGAGTTGGGGAGAGACCCAGTACTTC. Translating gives CASSRDRGSWGETQYF.